These 10 T cell receptor beta chains came from one sample sequenced in a study of memory CD4+ T cells and cytomegalovirus serostatus. Single viable CD3+CD4+CD8-CD45RO+ cells were sorted as the memory CD4+ T cells. Profiled with immunoSEQ multiplex PCR; TCRdb holds only in-frame clones, not every one. In the table there are over 45,000 clones, over 80% of which are singletons. The sequenced sample consisted of memory CD4+ T cells from blood. The receptors originated from an adult in good health and CMV-seronegative.

The rearrangement links TRBV28 to TRBJ1-2; D is perhaps TRBD1 (5 bases). The CDR3 has 13 residues. From germline, CDR1 is MDHEN and CDR2 SYDVKM. The CDR3 region is CAVNRNSEGGYTF. The CDR3 region has the DNA TGTGCTGTAAACAGGAACTCGGAGGGGGGCTACACCTTC.

The gene calls are TRBV7-2 and TRBJ1-6; D not resolved. CDR1 and CDR2 (germline): SGHTA, FQGNSA. The CDR3 is made up of 13 amino acids. The V end lost 1 base, the J end lost 9 bases, and 7 bases lay between the germline ends. CDR3 sequence (DNA): TGTGCCAGCAGCTTAGGTGTAGGTTCACCCCTCCACTTT. Protein sequence: CASSLGVGSPLHF.

V and J are TRBV9 and TRBJ1-6, with D possibly matching TRBD1 (6 bases). CDR1 and CDR2 from the germline V gene are SGDLS and YYNGEE. CDR3 size: 14 residues. V shed 0 bases and J shed 7 bases, with 8 bases lying between them. This CDR3 is CASSVAQGNSPLHF. In DNA form, the CDR3 reads TGTGCCAGCAGCGTAGCCCAGGGGAATTCACCCCTCCACTTT.

The V gene is TRBV5-8, the J gene TRBJ2-2; TRBD1 matches at 10 bases. V dropped 2 bases and J dropped 6; count of bases not matched to a gene: 7. The CDR3 has 16 residues. Germline CDR1 and CDR2: SGHTS and YDEGEE. The CDR3 DNA reads TGTGCCAGCAGCTTAATGGGGACAGGGGTCCCCGGGGAGCTGTTTTTT. Amino acid sequence: CASSLMGTGVPGELFF.

The J gene is TRBJ1-4, the V gene TRBV5-4; D not resolved. The germline V and J ends were trimmed by 4 bases and 8 bases, with 24 bases remaining between them. This CDR3 is built from 17 residues. Germline CDR1 reads SGHNT; CDR2 reads YYREEE (reference sequence). CDR3 nucleotide sequence: TGTGCCAGCAGCCGGATGGGGTTGGACCGGGGAGGAGAAAAACTGTTTTTT. This codes for CASSRMGLDRGGEKLFF.

The chain combines TRBV7-9 with TRBJ2-7; TRBD1 might be the D (5 bases). V shed 1 base and J shed 2 bases, with 9 bases lying between them. CDR1 and CDR2 from the germline V gene are SEHNR and FQNEAQ (reference sequence). CDR3 length: 14 residues. CDR3 in DNA: TGTGCCAGCAGCTTAGTGGGGCTAGCCTACGAGCAGTACTTC. Amino acid sequence: CASSLVGLAYEQYF.

V is TRBV9 and J is TRBJ1-1; tentative D call: TRBD1 (5 bases). Germline V gives CDR1 SGDLS, CDR2 YYNGEE. Trimming took off 3 bases at V and 0 bases at J, with 12 bases between the two ends. The length of the CDR3 is 15 residues. The CDR3 region is CASSETGGVNTEAFF. The CDR3 DNA sequence: TGTGCCAGCAGCGAAACCGGGGGGGTGAACACTGAAGCTTTCTTT.

The chain couples TRBV2 to TRBJ1-1; D unclear. This CDR3 has 13 amino acids. Germline V gene sequence: CDR1 SNHLY, CDR2 FYNNEI. V dropped 8 bases and J dropped 3 bases, with 13 bases sitting between them. The CDR3 coding sequence is TGTGCCAGCGATGCATCGAGGTACACTGAAGCTTTCTTT. Translation: CASDASRYTEAFF.

This clone was found a few times. This rearrangement joins TRBV27 to TRBJ2-3, with unresolved D. The CDR3 sequence is 14 residues long. Between the trimmed V and J ends, which lost 5 bases and 0 bases, there was a span of 9 bases. CDR1 and CDR2 (germline): MNHEY, SMNVEV (reference sequence). The CDR3 DNA reads as TGTGCCAGCAGTATCAGTGGGAGCACAGATACGCAGTATTTT. Translation gives CASSISGSTDTQYF.

The V gene is TRBV28, the J gene TRBJ2-3; D might be TRBD1 or TRBD2, each matching 5 bases. V lost 4 bases, J lost 9 bases, and 8 bases lay in between. CDR1 is MDHEN, CDR2 SYDVKM, per germline. This CDR3 is 11 amino acids long. The CDR3 coding sequence is TGTGCCAGCAGTTCGAGGGACACGCAGTATTTT. Amino acids: CASSSRDTQYF.